This TCR beta chain is from a study of shared clonotypes between healthy human individuals. Whole-study findings and limits: Some naive CD4 clonotypes, about 5.5%, turned up in common across a handful of donors.

Germline values: CDR1 SGHRS, CDR2 YFSETQ. The V end lost 4 bases, the J end lost 0 bases, and 5 bases lay between the germline ends. CDR3 size: 13 residues. Concerning this clone: Its antigen is not identified.

Terminally differentiated effector memory CD45RA+ cells were excluded from the naive CD8 cells, which were CD45RO-negative and positively selected for CCR7. Sequencing used immunoSEQ multiplex PCR; TCRdb keeps in-frame clones, though not all of them. This sample has 700,000 to 950,000 clones; 90% to 98% occur once, and the top ten carry under 0.25%. Sequenced: naive CD8+ T cells sorted from blood. This sequence joins TRBV5-1 and TRBJ1-3, with D hard to call. The receptor comes from a man under 40 in good health. The CDR3 DNA is TGCGCCAGCAGCCCAGACTCTGGAAACACCATATATTTT. As protein: CASSPDSGNTIYF. The full variable domain, in which reference TRBV5-1 and TRBJ1-3 provide the parts outside the CDR3, is KAGVTQTPRYLIKTRGQQVTLSCSPISGHRSVSWYQQTPGQGLQFLFEYFSETQRNKGNFPGRFSGRQFSNSRSEMNVSTLELGDSALYLCASSPDSGNTIYFGEGSWLTVV.